The rows below give T cell receptor beta chains drawn from one sample of a study of OX40 agonist ivuxolimab in advanced cancers. The protocol was immunoSEQ multiplex PCR, while the TCRdb copy is restricted to in-frame clones and leaves out a portion. In the table there are about 67,000 clones, roughly 82% of which are singletons. Here the sequenced sample was CD4+ or CD8+ T cells sorted from blood, taken in a trial of the OX40 agonist ivuxolimab. The receptors were sampled from an adult with an advanced solid tumor such as melanoma, head and neck, liver or kidney cancer. The CDR3 runs from the conserved cysteine through the conserved F or W. D genes are given only for firm matches. The size entry is marked missing in some rows and otherwise reads once, few, many or a size class.

j_gene: TRBJ1-2; abundance: NA; v_gene: TRBV4-1; d_gene: NA; CDR3nt: TGCGCCAGCAGCCAAGGGGCGGGGGGGTATGGCTACACCTTC; CDR3aa: CASSQGAGGYGYTF
j_gene: TRBJ2-2; abundance: NA; v_gene: TRBV9; d_gene: TRBD1; CDR3nt: TGTGCCAGCAGCGGGGGACAGTCCACCGGGGAGCTGTTTTTT; CDR3aa: CASSGGQSTGELFF
j_gene: TRBJ2-5; abundance: NA; v_gene: TRBV19; d_gene: TRBD2; CDR3nt: TGTGCCAGTAGTCCCACTAGCGGGGCTGCCCAAGAGACCCAGTACTTC; CDR3aa: CASSPTSGAAQETQYF
j_gene: TRBJ2-5; abundance: NA; v_gene: TRBV6-5; d_gene: NA; CDR3nt: TGTGCCAGCGGTCGAGAGACCCAGTACTTC; CDR3aa: CASGRETQYF
j_gene: TRBJ2-3; abundance: NA; v_gene: TRBV5-1; d_gene: NA; CDR3nt: TGCGCCAGCAGCTTCGGCGGGACAGATACGCAGTATTTT; CDR3aa: CASSFGGTDTQYF
j_gene: TRBJ1-1; abundance: NA; v_gene: TRBV7-6; d_gene: NA; CDR3nt: TGTGCCAGCAGCTTAGGCTCAGGGAGCGACACTGAGGCTTTCTTT; CDR3aa: CASSLGSGSDTEAFF
j_gene: TRBJ1-2; abundance: NA; v_gene: TRBV5-6; d_gene: TRBD1; CDR3nt: TGTGCCAGCAGCTTGGGCGGGACAGGGGCCTTGATGATGACCTTC; CDR3aa: CASSLGGTGALMMTF
j_gene: TRBJ1-2; abundance: NA; v_gene: TRBV7-2; d_gene: TRBD1; CDR3nt: TGTGCCAGCAGCTTAGCGCCAGGACAGGGGGCGGGCTACACCTTC; CDR3aa: CASSLAPGQGAGYTF
j_gene: TRBJ2-7; abundance: few; v_gene: TRBV29-1; d_gene: NA; CDR3nt: TGCAGCGTAAAAACTGGTCGGGCGCCAAGCTCCTACGAGCAGTACTTC; CDR3aa: CSVKTGRAPSSYEQYF
j_gene: TRBJ2-3; abundance: few; v_gene: TRBV5-6; d_gene: NA; CDR3nt: TGTGCCAGCAGCTTGAGTGGTGAAGATACGCAGTATTTT; CDR3aa: CASSLSGEDTQYF
j_gene: TRBJ2-7; abundance: NA; v_gene: TRBV6-6; d_gene: TRBD1; CDR3nt: TGTGCCAGCAGTTACCCGGGACAGGGCCACGAGCAGTACTTC; CDR3aa: CASSYPGQGHEQYF